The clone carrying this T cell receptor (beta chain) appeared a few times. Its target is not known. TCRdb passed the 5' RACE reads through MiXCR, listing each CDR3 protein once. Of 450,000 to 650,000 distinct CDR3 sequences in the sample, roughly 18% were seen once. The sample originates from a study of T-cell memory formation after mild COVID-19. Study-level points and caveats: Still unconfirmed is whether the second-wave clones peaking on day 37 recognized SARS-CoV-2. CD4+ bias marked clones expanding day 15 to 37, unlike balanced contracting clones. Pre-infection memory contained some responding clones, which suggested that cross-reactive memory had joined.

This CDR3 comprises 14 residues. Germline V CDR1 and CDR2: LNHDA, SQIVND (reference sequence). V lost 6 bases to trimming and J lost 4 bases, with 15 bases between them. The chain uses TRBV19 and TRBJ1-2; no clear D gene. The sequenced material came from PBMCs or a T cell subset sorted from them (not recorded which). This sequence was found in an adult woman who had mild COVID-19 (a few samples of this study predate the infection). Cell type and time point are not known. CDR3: CASRLVGEAYGYTF. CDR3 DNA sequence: TGTGCCAGTAGGTTAGTAGGTGAAGCCTATGGCTACACCTTC.